Listed below are T cell receptor beta chains from one sample, sequenced in a study of blood T cell repertoires in COVID-19. Generated by immunoSEQ multiplex PCR, the TCRdb table keeps only in-frame clones and is missing some. The data contain just over 95,000 clones, approximately 90% of them singletons. The sequencing sample was made of peripheral blood. These receptors came from a man aged 45-60 years with acute or convalescent COVID-19. Both conserved end residues are part of each CDR3. Fields, in order: J gene, D gene, clone size, V gene, CDR3 DNA, CDR3 protein. D genes are given only for firm matches. The size of a clone is reported for some rows only, either as once, few or many, or as a class for expanded clones.

J: TRBJ2-7
D: TRBD2
size: .
V: TRBV19
DNA: TGTGCCAGTAGTGCCAGGGGGTACCTAGCGGGAGTCCCATTTGGATCTGACGAGCAGTACTTC
CDR3: CASSARGYLAGVPFGSDEQYF

J: TRBJ1-1
D: .
size: .
V: TRBV19
DNA: TGTGCCAGTAGTGGGCGGGGTGGGGTGAACACTGAAGCTTTCTTT
CDR3: CASSGRGGVNTEAFF

J: TRBJ2-1
D: .
size: .
V: TRBV2
DNA: TGTGCCAGCAACCCGAACGGGGGCTACAATGAGCAGTTCTTC
CDR3: CASNPNGGYNEQFF

J: TRBJ2-1
D: TRBD2
size: .
V: TRBV9
DNA: TGTGCCAGCAGCATGCGGACTAGCGGGAGGAGGGGCTACAATGAGCAGTTCTTC
CDR3: CASSMRTSGRRGYNEQFF

J: TRBJ1-1
D: TRBD1
size: .
V: TRBV24-1
DNA: TGTGCCACCAGTGACCCCCGGACAGGGAACACTGAAGCTTTCTTT
CDR3: CATSDPRTGNTEAFF

J: TRBJ2-2
D: .
size: .
V: TRBV5-1
DNA: TGCGCCAGCAGCCCACGGACACCCGACACCGGGGAGCTGTTTTTT
CDR3: CASSPRTPDTGELFF

J: TRBJ2-3
D: .
size: .
V: TRBV7-6
DNA: TGTGCCAGCAGCTCGGCGGGGATCGGAGATACGCAGTATTTT
CDR3: CASSSAGIGDTQYF

J: TRBJ2-4
D: TRBD2
size: .
V: TRBV7-8
DNA: TGTGCCAGCAGCTTTGGACTAGCGGGAGGCCATCGGGGGGCCAAAAACATTCAGTACTTC
CDR3: CASSFGLAGGHRGAKNIQYF

J: TRBJ2-7
D: .
size: few
V: TRBV11-3
DNA: TGTGCCAGCAGCTTACAGGGATCCTACGAGCAGTACTTC
CDR3: CASSLQGSYEQYF

J: TRBJ2-5
D: TRBD2
size: .
V: TRBV7-2
DNA: TGTGCCAGCAGCGCAACCCTAGCGGTGTACCAAGAGACCCAGTACTTC
CDR3: CASSATLAVYQETQYF

J: TRBJ1-1
D: .
size: .
V: TRBV5-1
DNA: TGCGCCAGCAGCTTTTCCCCCGACACTGAAGCTTTCTTT
CDR3: CASSFSPDTEAFF

J: TRBJ2-7
D: TRBD2
size: once
V: TRBV12-3/TRBV12-4
DNA: TGTGCCAGCAAAGCAGCGGGATACGAGCAGTACTTC
CDR3: CASKAAGYEQYF

J: TRBJ2-1
D: TRBD2
size: .
V: TRBV6-2/TRBV6-3
DNA: TGTGCCAGCAGTTACTCTCGGACTAGCGGGGCCTACAATGAGCAGTTCTTC
CDR3: CASSYSRTSGAYNEQFF

J: TRBJ1-6
D: .
size: .
V: TRBV5-1
DNA: TGCGCCAGCAGCCCGGACAGCTCCTATAATTCACCCCTCCACTTT
CDR3: CASSPDSSYNSPLHF

J: TRBJ1-4
D: .
size: .
V: TRBV19
DNA: TGTGCCAGTAGTAGCCCCATCGGATCGTGGGGCGAAAAACTGTTTTTT
CDR3: CASSSPIGSWGEKLFF

J: TRBJ1-1
D: .
size: .
V: TRBV6-5
DNA: TGTGCCAGCGGGGGGGGGTGGAGCGGCACTGAAGCTTTCTTT
CDR3: CASGGGWSGTEAFF

J: TRBJ1-6
D: .
size: few
V: TRBV27
DNA: TGTGCCAGCAGTTCACCTGGACAGATTTTTAATTCACCCCTCCACTTT
CDR3: CASSSPGQIFNSPLHF

J: TRBJ2-3
D: .
size: .
V: TRBV29-1
DNA: TGCAGCGTTGAAGATCGCGGGGCCCAGGATACGCAGTATTTT
CDR3: CSVEDRGAQDTQYF

J: TRBJ2-3
D: TRBD2
size: .
V: TRBV5-1
DNA: TGCGCCAGCACAAAGACTAGCGGGGACACAGATACGCAGTATTTT
CDR3: CASTKTSGDTDTQYF

J: TRBJ2-7
D: TRBD1
size: .
V: TRBV6-5
DNA: TGTGCCAGCAGTTACTCAGGGACAGGGGGCTACGAGCAGTACTTC
CDR3: CASSYSGTGGYEQYF

J: TRBJ1-5
D: .
size: .
V: TRBV4-1
DNA: TGCGCCAGCAGCCAAAATGGCCTCGGAGGGAGTCAGCCCCAGCATTTT
CDR3: CASSQNGLGGSQPQHF

J: TRBJ2-3
D: .
size: .
V: TRBV20-1
DNA: TGCAGTGCTAGTAGGGGTTTGGGCACAGATACGCAGTATTTT
CDR3: CSASRGLGTDTQYF

J: TRBJ2-1
D: TRBD1
size: .
V: TRBV7-2
DNA: TGTGCCAGCCTCACAGGGGGCGGGGCAAGGGAGCAGTTCTTC
CDR3: CASLTGGGAREQFF

J: TRBJ2-3
D: TRBD1
size: .
V: TRBV6-5
DNA: TGTGCCAGCAGTCCAAGGGACAGGGCATCCGATACGCAGTATTTT
CDR3: CASSPRDRASDTQYF

J: TRBJ1-2
D: TRBD1
size: .
V: TRBV11-2
DNA: TGTGCCAGCAGCGCCGGGACAGGCTCTAACTATGGCTACACCTTC
CDR3: CASSAGTGSNYGYTF

J: TRBJ2-3
D: .
size: .
V: TRBV30
DNA: TGTGCCTGGAGTGTTTCGTCCACTTCCACAGATACGCAGTATTTT
CDR3: CAWSVSSTSTDTQYF

J: TRBJ2-5
D: TRBD1
size: .
V: TRBV5-4
DNA: TGTGCCAGCAGCTCGGTTTGGACAGGGGGCCCAGAGACCCAGTACTTC
CDR3: CASSSVWTGGPETQYF

J: TRBJ2-1
D: TRBD2
size: .
V: TRBV7-2
DNA: TGTGCCAGCAGCTTAGGCTATTTGGTAAGGCTAGCGGGTAATGAGCAGTTCTTC
CDR3: CASSLGYLVRLAGNEQFF

J: TRBJ1-5
D: TRBD1
size: .
V: TRBV6-6
DNA: TGTGCCAGCAGTCCCGAAGGGACAGGGGTTTATAGCAATCAGCCCCAGCATTTT
CDR3: CASSPEGTGVYSNQPQHF